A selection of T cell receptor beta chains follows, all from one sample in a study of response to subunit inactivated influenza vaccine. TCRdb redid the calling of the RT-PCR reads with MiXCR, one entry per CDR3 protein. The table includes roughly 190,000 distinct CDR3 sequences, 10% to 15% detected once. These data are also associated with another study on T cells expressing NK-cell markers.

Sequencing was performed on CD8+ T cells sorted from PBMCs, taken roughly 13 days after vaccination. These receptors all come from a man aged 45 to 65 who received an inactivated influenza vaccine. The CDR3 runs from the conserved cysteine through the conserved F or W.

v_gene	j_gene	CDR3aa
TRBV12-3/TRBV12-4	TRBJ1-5	CASSRTGRNQPQHF
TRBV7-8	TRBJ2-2	CASSLAGTGGATGELFF
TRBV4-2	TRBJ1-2	CASSQKIDRGYGYTF
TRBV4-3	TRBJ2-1	CASSQGSGTLNEQFF
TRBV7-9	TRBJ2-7	CASSSRQGDYEQYF
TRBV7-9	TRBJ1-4	CASSLDTAREKLFF
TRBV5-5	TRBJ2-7	CASSLVDTFYEQYF
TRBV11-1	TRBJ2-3	CASSFPTQGALRPDTQYF
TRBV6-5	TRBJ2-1	CASSYAGDEQFF
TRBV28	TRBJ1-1	CASSFLRGMNTEAFF
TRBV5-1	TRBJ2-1	CASSWDFYNEQFF
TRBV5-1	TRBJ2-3	CASSPGGSGRITDTQYF
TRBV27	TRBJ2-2	CASSGVTGYNTGELFF
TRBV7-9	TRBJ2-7	CASSFGSYEQYF
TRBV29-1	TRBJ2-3	CSVVLAEWPDTQYF
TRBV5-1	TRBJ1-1	CASSWDTLPLMNTEAFF
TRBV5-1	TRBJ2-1	CASSASGLTSYNEQFF
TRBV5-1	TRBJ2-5	CASSLDAGEETQYF
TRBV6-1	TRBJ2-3	CASMGTSGDSTDTQYF
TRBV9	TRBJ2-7	CASSVAGTAYEQYF
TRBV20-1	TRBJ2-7	CSAHSGTSSYEQYF
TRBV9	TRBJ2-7	CASSIGTSGGYEQYF
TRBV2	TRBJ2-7	CASSDPPGDEQYF
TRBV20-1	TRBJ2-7	CSARIAGVYEQYF
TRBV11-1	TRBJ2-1	CASSSPPYASGGNLGNEQFF
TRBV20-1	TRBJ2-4	CSARDGGTAKNIQYF
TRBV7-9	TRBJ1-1	CASSLMRMSVTEAFF
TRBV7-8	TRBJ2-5	CASSPTGGGPETQYF
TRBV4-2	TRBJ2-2	CASSQGEQGGGGELFF
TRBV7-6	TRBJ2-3	CASSLSGDRADTQYF
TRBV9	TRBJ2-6	CAGSAGSGANVLTF
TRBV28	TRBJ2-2	CASSPQSGNTGELFF
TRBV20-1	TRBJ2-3	CSARDLKGLPQPDTQYF
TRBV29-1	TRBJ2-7	CSVELRDRDFYEQYF
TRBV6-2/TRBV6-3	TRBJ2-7	CASSYGGGLNEQYF
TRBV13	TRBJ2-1	CASSPGTSGGARWDEQFF
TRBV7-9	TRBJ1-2	CASSPLTTGIWPDGYTF
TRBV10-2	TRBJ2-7	CASSGAERDDEQYF
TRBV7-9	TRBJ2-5	CASSQISTSGQETQYF
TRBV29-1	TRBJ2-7	CSALASAEQYF
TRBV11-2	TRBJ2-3	CASSGGDGGLLSDTQYF
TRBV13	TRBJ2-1	CASSPLADNEQFF
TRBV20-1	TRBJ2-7	CSAKSIAGVYEQYF
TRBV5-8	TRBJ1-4	CASSLRGRDEKLFF
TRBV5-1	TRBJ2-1	CASGSATRSSYNEQFF
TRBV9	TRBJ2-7	CASSVDGTDFYEQYF
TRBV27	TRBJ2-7	CASSFRGYYEQYF
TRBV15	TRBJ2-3	CATSRVGLAGGRSTDTQYF